These T cell receptor beta chains were read from a single sample in a study of blood T cells in healthy people across ages. TCRdb processed the 5' RACE reads anew with MiXCR; each CDR3 protein has one entry. Of some 1.4 million distinct CDR3 sequences listed, 40% to 50% are singletons. The sample was blood. Receptors were obtained from a woman between 18 and 29 years old in good health. Both conserved end residues are part of each CDR3. Fields, in order: D gene, clone size, J gene, V gene, CDR3 protein, CDR3 DNA. A D gene is named only where the DNA matches it firmly. Size tells how often a clone was seen (once, few, many) or the class of an expanded clone, and some rows leave it out.

D gene: .
clone size: few
J gene: TRBJ1-1
V gene: TRBV29-1
CDR3 protein: CSVEDGGRVNTEAFF
CDR3 DNA: TGCAGCGTTGAAGATGGGGGGCGGGTGAACACTGAAGCTTTCTTT

D gene: .
clone size: .
J gene: TRBJ1-2
V gene: TRBV11-2
CDR3 protein: CASSPSMGDGYTF
CDR3 DNA: TGTGCCAGCAGCCCTAGTATGGGGGATGGCTACACCTTC

D gene: TRBD2
clone size: many
J gene: TRBJ2-1
V gene: TRBV5-1
CDR3 protein: CASSLTSGNEQFF
CDR3 DNA: TGCGCCAGCAGCTTGACTAGCGGCAATGAGCAGTTCTTC

D gene: TRBD2
clone size: few
J gene: TRBJ2-1
V gene: TRBV2
CDR3 protein: CASSERVVLGLAGAFNNEQFF
CDR3 DNA: TGTGCCAGCAGTGAACGTGTGGTGTTAGGACTAGCGGGAGCATTCAACAATGAGCAGTTCTTC

D gene: .
clone size: once
J gene: TRBJ2-1
V gene: TRBV5-1
CDR3 protein: CASSLGLPLRDEQFF
CDR3 DNA: TGCGCCAGCAGCTTGGGACTGCCCCTAAGAGATGAGCAGTTCTTC

D gene: TRBD2
clone size: few
J gene: TRBJ2-7
V gene: TRBV30
CDR3 protein: CAWSRIAGGPSNEQYF
CDR3 DNA: TGTGCCTGGAGCAGGATAGCGGGAGGGCCTAGCAACGAGCAGTACTTC

D gene: TRBD2
clone size: few
J gene: TRBJ2-1
V gene: TRBV4-1
CDR3 protein: CASSQDPSGGLYNEQFF
CDR3 DNA: TGCGCCAGCAGCCAAGATCCAAGCGGGGGGTTATACAATGAGCAGTTCTTC

D gene: .
clone size: .
J gene: TRBJ2-1
V gene: TRBV12-3/TRBV12-4
CDR3 protein: CASTPGTRNNEQFF
CDR3 DNA: TGTGCCAGCACCCCTGGGACACGGAACAATGAGCAGTTCTTC

D gene: TRBD1
clone size: .
J gene: TRBJ2-6
V gene: TRBV28
CDR3 protein: CASSSPLTGASGANVLTF
CDR3 DNA: TGTGCCAGCAGTTCCCCCCTCACAGGGGCCTCTGGGGCCAACGTCCTGACTTTC

D gene: TRBD2
clone size: .
J gene: TRBJ2-1
V gene: TRBV3-1
CDR3 protein: CASSPRLADNNEQFF
CDR3 DNA: TGTGCCAGCAGCCCCCGACTAGCGGATAACAATGAGCAGTTCTTC

D gene: TRBD2
clone size: few
J gene: TRBJ2-3
V gene: TRBV5-1
CDR3 protein: CASSLGIGGGDQDTQYF
CDR3 DNA: TGCGCCAGCAGCTTGGGTATCGGCGGGGGTGACCAGGATACGCAGTATTTT

D gene: TRBD1
clone size: few
J gene: TRBJ2-3
V gene: TRBV2
CDR3 protein: CARQGQGAADTQYF
CDR3 DNA: TGTGCCAGACAGGGACAGGGGGCGGCAGATACGCAGTATTTT

D gene: .
clone size: .
J gene: TRBJ2-3
V gene: TRBV5-1
CDR3 protein: CASSLVELSTDTQYF
CDR3 DNA: TGCGCCAGCAGCTTGGTCGAACTTAGCACAGATACGCAGTATTTT

D gene: TRBD1
clone size: .
J gene: TRBJ2-5
V gene: TRBV20-1
CDR3 protein: CSASRQGIEQYF
CDR3 DNA: TGCAGTGCTAGCCGACAGGGGATTGAGCAGTACTTC

D gene: .
clone size: .
J gene: TRBJ2-7
V gene: TRBV5-6
CDR3 protein: CASSSRDTHYEQYF
CDR3 DNA: TGTGCCAGCAGCTCCCGGGACACACACTACGAGCAGTACTTC

D gene: .
clone size: .
J gene: TRBJ2-3
V gene: TRBV6-1
CDR3 protein: CASNPDTQYF
CDR3 DNA: TGTGCCAGCAATCCAGATACGCAGTATTTT

D gene: TRBD2
clone size: .
J gene: TRBJ2-7
V gene: TRBV20-1
CDR3 protein: CSARGLAVDSNYNEQYF
CDR3 DNA: TGCAGTGCTAGGGGACTAGCGGTCGATTCAAACTACAATGAGCAGTACTTC

D gene: .
clone size: many
J gene: TRBJ2-1
V gene: TRBV5-1
CDR3 protein: CASSPAGGSYNEQFF
CDR3 DNA: TGTGCCAGCAGTCCCGCTGGGGGCTCCTACAATGAGCAGTTCTTC

D gene: .
clone size: once
J gene: TRBJ2-1
V gene: TRBV7-8
CDR3 protein: CASSLSQRLHNEQFF
CDR3 DNA: TGTGCCAGCAGCTTGTCCCAGAGACTTCACAATGAGCAGTTCTTC

D gene: .
clone size: .
J gene: TRBJ2-7
V gene: TRBV5-1
CDR3 protein: CASSWQTGSYEQYF
CDR3 DNA: TGCGCCAGCAGCTGGCAAACAGGGTCCTACGAGCAGTACTTC

D gene: .
clone size: many
J gene: TRBJ2-7
V gene: TRBV20-1
CDR3 protein: CSGQSSAYEQYF
CDR3 DNA: TGCAGTGGACAGTCCTCAGCCTACGAGCAGTACTTC

D gene: .
clone size: .
J gene: TRBJ1-2
V gene: TRBV4-1
CDR3 protein: CASSQDRGSERVHTF
CDR3 DNA: TGCGCCAGCAGCCAAGATCGTGGGTCCGAACGGGTCCACACCTTC

D gene: .
clone size: .
J gene: TRBJ2-3
V gene: TRBV5-1
CDR3 protein: CASSPQAGSGTDTQYF
CDR3 DNA: TGCGCCAGCAGCCCACAAGCGGGCTCAGGCACAGATACGCAGTATTTT

D gene: .
clone size: .
J gene: TRBJ2-7
V gene: TRBV3-1
CDR3 protein: CASSPRVGGGRKAYKEQYF
CDR3 DNA: TGTGCCAGCAGCCCACGAGTGGGGGGGGGCCGAAAAGCCTACAAGGAGCAGTACTTC

D gene: .
clone size: .
J gene: TRBJ1-5
V gene: TRBV2
CDR3 protein: CASSEGILSRQPQHF
CDR3 DNA: TGTGCCAGCAGTGAAGGGATCCTTTCGCGGCAGCCCCAGCATTTT

D gene: TRBD2
clone size: .
J gene: TRBJ2-1
V gene: TRBV7-2
CDR3 protein: CASSPGGAGATYNEQFF
CDR3 DNA: TGTGCCAGCAGCCCCGGGGGGGCAGGGGCAACATACAATGAGCAGTTCTTC

D gene: TRBD1
clone size: .
J gene: TRBJ2-3
V gene: TRBV7-2
CDR3 protein: CASSWSRTGGNTQYF
CDR3 DNA: TGTGCCAGCAGCTGGTCCAGGACAGGGGGCAATACGCAGTATTTT

D gene: .
clone size: few
J gene: TRBJ2-7
V gene: TRBV3-1
CDR3 protein: CATQGGSSYEQYF
CDR3 DNA: TGTGCCACCCAGGGGGGGAGCTCCTACGAGCAGTACTTC

D gene: .
clone size: .
J gene: TRBJ2-1
V gene: TRBV2
CDR3 protein: CASSEPGQIPGGEQFF
CDR3 DNA: TGTGCCAGCAGCGAGCCGGGACAGATACCCGGGGGCGAGCAGTTCTTC

D gene: TRBD2
clone size: few
J gene: TRBJ2-7
V gene: TRBV29-1
CDR3 protein: CSVILAGVGEQYF
CDR3 DNA: TGCAGCGTTATACTAGCGGGGGTCGGCGAGCAGTACTTC

D gene: .
clone size: .
J gene: TRBJ2-5
V gene: TRBV5-1
CDR3 protein: CASSLVMGRGETQYF
CDR3 DNA: TGCGCCAGCAGCTTGGTGATGGGGCGAGGAGAGACCCAGTACTTC

D gene: .
clone size: once
J gene: TRBJ1-2
V gene: TRBV7-9
CDR3 protein: CASSSSGGEGYTF
CDR3 DNA: TGTGCCAGCAGCTCATCGGGAGGGGAAGGCTACACCTTC

D gene: .
clone size: .
J gene: TRBJ2-3
V gene: TRBV7-2
CDR3 protein: CASSLRLIKNADTQYF
CDR3 DNA: TGTGCCAGCAGCTTAAGACTAATCAAGAATGCAGATACGCAGTATTTT

D gene: .
clone size: few
J gene: TRBJ2-5
V gene: TRBV28
CDR3 protein: CASSYGPAVETQYF
CDR3 DNA: TGTGCCAGCAGTTACGGCCCGGCCGTAGAGACCCAGTACTTC

D gene: .
clone size: many
J gene: TRBJ2-7
V gene: TRBV28
CDR3 protein: CASRGPYEQYF
CDR3 DNA: TGTGCCAGCAGGGGACCCTACGAGCAGTACTTC

D gene: .
clone size: .
J gene: TRBJ1-1
V gene: TRBV6-6
CDR3 protein: CAGSRREAMNTEAFF
CDR3 DNA: TGTGCCGGCAGCCGCAGGGAGGCGATGAACACTGAAGCTTTCTTT

D gene: .
clone size: few
J gene: TRBJ2-7
V gene: TRBV4-1
CDR3 protein: CASSKRLQGESYEQYF
CDR3 DNA: TGCGCCAGCAGCAAGAGGTTACAGGGCGAATCCTACGAGCAGTACTTC

D gene: .
clone size: few
J gene: TRBJ2-1
V gene: TRBV7-2
CDR3 protein: CASSLRSNEQFF
CDR3 DNA: TGTGCCAGCAGCTTACGTAGCAATGAGCAGTTCTTC

D gene: .
clone size: few
J gene: TRBJ2-7
V gene: TRBV7-2
CDR3 protein: CASSLGTPSYNEQYF
CDR3 DNA: TGTGCCAGCAGCTTAGGGACCCCTTCCTACAATGAGCAGTACTTC

D gene: .
clone size: .
J gene: TRBJ1-5
V gene: TRBV6-1
CDR3 protein: CASSEGGTQHF
CDR3 DNA: TGTGCCAGCAGTGAAGGTGGGACCCAGCATTTT

D gene: TRBD1
clone size: .
J gene: TRBJ2-4
V gene: TRBV4-2
CDR3 protein: CVSSQDLPTGVNIQYF
CDR3 DNA: TGTGTCAGCAGCCAAGACTTACCGACAGGGGTTAACATTCAGTACTTC

D gene: .
clone size: few
J gene: TRBJ1-1
V gene: TRBV3-1
CDR3 protein: CASSQGRGGGTEAFF
CDR3 DNA: TGTGCCAGCAGCCAAGGGAGGGGCGGCGGCACTGAAGCTTTCTTT

D gene: .
clone size: .
J gene: TRBJ1-1
V gene: TRBV12-3/TRBV12-4
CDR3 protein: CASSKGPSAFF
CDR3 DNA: TGTGCCAGCAGTAAAGGACCTTCCGCTTTCTTT

D gene: TRBD2
clone size: few
J gene: TRBJ2-1
V gene: TRBV6-5
CDR3 protein: CASSRGLAAPEQFF
CDR3 DNA: TGTGCCAGCAGCCGGGGACTAGCGGCCCCTGAGCAGTTCTTC

D gene: .
clone size: .
J gene: TRBJ2-1
V gene: TRBV28
CDR3 protein: CASSLVRVEQFF
CDR3 DNA: TGTGCCAGCAGCCTCGTGAGGGTTGAGCAGTTCTTC

D gene: .
clone size: few
J gene: TRBJ2-1
V gene: TRBV2
CDR3 protein: CASKSGLYNEQFF
CDR3 DNA: TGTGCCAGCAAAAGTGGACTGTACAATGAGCAGTTCTTC

D gene: TRBD2
clone size: .
J gene: TRBJ2-7
V gene: TRBV7-6
CDR3 protein: CASSPISPVPAGVPYEQYF
CDR3 DNA: TGTGCCAGCAGCCCAATTTCACCGGTACCAGCGGGAGTACCCTACGAGCAGTACTTC

D gene: TRBD1
clone size: .
J gene: TRBJ2-1
V gene: TRBV19
CDR3 protein: CASTGTGERNEQFF
CDR3 DNA: TGTGCCAGTACCGGGACAGGGGAACGCAATGAGCAGTTCTTC

D gene: .
clone size: .
J gene: TRBJ1-2
V gene: TRBV7-8
CDR3 protein: CASSLDQGQISYGYTF
CDR3 DNA: TGTGCCAGCAGCTTAGACCAAGGACAGATTTCGTATGGCTACACCTTC

D gene: .
clone size: .
J gene: TRBJ2-2
V gene: TRBV29-1
CDR3 protein: CSVAAPGELFF
CDR3 DNA: TGCAGCGTAGCCGCTCCCGGGGAGCTGTTTTTT

D gene: TRBD1
clone size: .
J gene: TRBJ1-3
V gene: TRBV12-3/TRBV12-4
CDR3 protein: CASSFGTGVSGNTIYF
CDR3 DNA: TGTGCCAGCAGTTTCGGGACAGGGGTCTCTGGAAACACCATATATTTT

D gene: TRBD1
clone size: few
J gene: TRBJ1-2
V gene: TRBV9
CDR3 protein: CASSLSGTGVSANYGYTF
CDR3 DNA: TGTGCCAGCAGCTTATCCGGGACAGGGGTCTCCGCTAACTATGGCTACACCTTC

D gene: .
clone size: .
J gene: TRBJ2-4
V gene: TRBV12-3/TRBV12-4
CDR3 protein: CASSFRSGYNEQYF
CDR3 DNA: TGTGCCAGCAGTTTTCGGTCGGGTTACAATGAGCAGTACTTC

D gene: .
clone size: few
J gene: TRBJ1-4
V gene: TRBV20-1
CDR3 protein: CSARQNEKLFF
CDR3 DNA: TGCAGTGCTAGACAGAATGAAAAACTGTTTTTT

D gene: .
clone size: few
J gene: TRBJ2-7
V gene: TRBV20-1
CDR3 protein: CSARDQGIWYEQYF
CDR3 DNA: TGCAGTGCTAGAGATCAGGGGATCTGGTACGAGCAGTACTTC

D gene: TRBD2
clone size: .
J gene: TRBJ2-3
V gene: TRBV7-6
CDR3 protein: CASSLARRGEDTDTQYF
CDR3 DNA: TGTGCCAGCAGCTTAGCCCGGCGGGGGGAGGACACAGATACGCAGTATTTT

D gene: .
clone size: .
J gene: TRBJ2-3
V gene: TRBV7-9
CDR3 protein: CASSFSIAGSGFTDTQYF
CDR3 DNA: TGTGCCAGCAGCTTTAGTATCGCCGGCAGCGGTTTCACAGATACGCAGTATTTT

D gene: .
clone size: few
J gene: TRBJ1-2
V gene: TRBV6-1
CDR3 protein: CAGKAGLGSSGYTF
CDR3 DNA: TGTGCCGGAAAAGCAGGGTTGGGTTCCTCTGGCTACACCTTC

D gene: .
clone size: few
J gene: TRBJ1-1
V gene: TRBV10-2
CDR3 protein: CASISGLNTEAFF
CDR3 DNA: TGCGCCAGCATTTCAGGCCTGAACACTGAAGCTTTCTTT